The entry below describes one TCR beta chain. Its antigen is currently unknown. This sample stems from a study of T cells after posttransplantation cyclophosphamide. Study results and caveats: TRB clonality was highly associated with recipient CMV seropositivity and reactivation. TRB overlap between skin or GI tissue T cells and blood was limited.

The assay was immunoSEQ multiplex PCR, and TCRdb's table has in-frame clones only and misses some. The table has fewer than 30,000 clones, about 82% seen once; the top ten hold approximately 6.8%. CDR3 length equals 15 residues. The chain joins TRBV23-1 to TRBJ2-5; 10 bases fit TRBD2. The J call may be in error: the DNA end matches TRBJ2-7 better. TRBV23-1 is an open reading frame, and its role is uncertain. This clonotype originated in a woman aged 55-75 years with a blood cancer, CMV-positive, and with a related stem cell donor. What was sequenced was PBMCs. CDR3 DNA sequence: TGCGCCAGCAGCCCCGGGACTAGCGCTTTCTACGAGCAGTACTTC. Its translation: CASSPGTSAFYEQYF.